This TCR beta chain was identified during a study of blood T cell repertoires in COVID-19. Study overall: Samples taken during acute and convalescent COVID-19 were collected in the United States, Italy and Spain.

Authors' processing steps: Amplification of reference gene primers was used by the study to estimate nucleated cell counts. The repertoire was sequenced with immunoSEQ multiplex PCR; TCRdb's copy has only in-frame clones and lacks some. V, J and clone size were drawn from that table, and D and trimming were deduced from the DNA. This table has approximately 210,000 clones, 70% to 90% appearing once. Notes on this clone: Other DNA sequences in the sample encode the same CDR3.

Between the trimmed V and J ends, which lost 2 bases and 3 bases, there was a span of 9 bases. CDR1 is SGHRS, CDR2 YFSETQ, per germline. The CDR3 covers 13 residues. This rearrangement joins TRBV5-1 to TRBJ2-7; the D gene is possibly TRBD1 (6 bases). Sequencing was done on a sample of peripheral blood. The TCR originated in an older woman with acute or convalescent COVID-19. The DNA for the CDR3 is TGCGCCAGCAGCTTAACACAGGGCTACGAGCAGTACTTC. It specifies CASSLTQGYEQYF. Combining the CDR3 with reference TRBV5-1 and TRBJ2-7 gives the whole variable domain KAGVTQTPRYLIKTRGQQVTLSCSPISGHRSVSWYQQTPGQGLQFLFEYFSETQRNKGNFPGRFSGRQFSNSRSEMNVSTLELGDSALYLCASSLTQGYEQYFGPGTRLTVT.